A single TCR beta chain is shown here with its context. The entry originates in a study of graft-versus-host responses after intestinal transplantation. Study-wide context: Transplantation in recipients was multivisceral, liver-intestinal, or isolated intestinal. Among the recipients, all got anti-thymocyte globulin induction and then tacrolimus and steroids for 3 to 4 years.

Responders labeled with CFSE (approximately 200,000) were plated with approximately 200,000 irradiated, violet-dye-labeled stimulators. Sorting after the reaction isolated proliferating CFSE-low CD3+CD4+ and CD3+CD8+ responders. Germline CDR1 SGHTA, CDR2 FQGNSA. This CDR3 spans 14 amino acids. The ends lost 8 bases at V and 1 base at J; junction bases unmatched: 6. Libraries were prepared by immunoSEQ multiplex PCR; TCRdb keeps only in-frame clonotypes and omits some of them. The sample includes about 20,000 clones, over 35% of them seen just once. The sample was alloreactive CD4+ T cells from a mixed lymphocyte reaction culture, taken before intestinal transplant. Specified subset: CFSE-low proliferating T cells sorted from roughly 6-day pre-transplant mixed lymphocyte reaction (GvH or HvG direction). The genes are TRBV7-2 and TRBJ1-1; 8 positions agree with TRBD1. The sequence came from a human patient who received an intestinal transplant. CDR3 protein: CASRPGGANTEAFF. CDR3 in DNA: TGTGCCAGCCGCCCAGGGGGCGCGAACACTGAAGCTTTCTTT.